The 10 T cell receptor beta chains below were found in one sample sequenced in a study of control samples from healthy donors and cancer patients. The table came from immunoSEQ multiplex PCR; TCRdb's copy has only in-frame clones and leaves some out. The table shows under 450,000 clones, with 90% occurring only once. The sequenced material came from PBMCs. The origin of the receptors is a man in his forties with head and neck cancer.

This clone was found once. The V call is TRBV2, the J call TRBJ1-1; D gene uncertain. Trimming left V 7 bases short and J 1 base short, with 13 bases between. Germline assignment: CDR1 SNHLY and CDR2 FYNNEI. The CDR3 has 14 amino acids. The chain's CDR3 is CASIWTDSNTEAFF. The CDR3 DNA sequence: TGTGCCAGCATTTGGACCGACTCGAACACTGAAGCTTTCTTT.

V and J are TRBV5-1 and TRBJ1-2, with 10 bases fitting TRBD1. CDR1 SGHRS and CDR2 YFSETQ come from the germline V gene. The CDR3 length is 15 residues. V was clipped by 3 bases and J by 4 bases; unmatched bases: 6. DNA of the CDR3: TGCGCCAGCAGCTCAGACAGGGGGCGCGGCTATGGCTACACCTTC. It encodes CASSSDRGRGYGYTF.

V gene TRBV7-2 combines with J gene TRBJ1-3; possibly TRBD1 for D (6 bases). The germline V gene has CDR1 SGHTA and CDR2 FQGNSA. The ends were cut back, 5 bases at V and 1 base at J, with 12 bases in the middle. There are 15 residues in the CDR3. CDR3 sequence: CASSRTGTSGNTIYF. The CDR3 DNA follows: TGTGCCAGCAGCCGCACAGGGACATCTGGAAACACCATATATTTT. Combining the CDR3 with reference TRBV7-2 and TRBJ1-3 gives the whole variable domain GAGVSQSPSNKVTEKGKDVELRCDPISGHTALYWYRQSLGQGLEFLIYFQGNSAPDKSGLPSDRFSAERTGGSVSTLTIQRTQQEDSAVYLCASSRTGTSGNTIYFGEGSWLTVV.

The rearrangement links TRBV4-1 to TRBJ2-3, with TRBD2 matching over 12 bases. Looked up from germline, CDR1 is MGHRA and CDR2 is YSYEKL. The CDR3 spans 16 residues. The trim removed 0 bases at V and 13 bases at J, leaving 11 bases unmatched. The CDR3 DNA sequence: TGCGCCAGCAGCCAAGAGCGGGCTAGCGGGAGGGCGCAAAAGTATTTT. It translates to CASSQERASGRAQKYF.

V gene TRBV9 combines with J gene TRBJ1-1, with D maybe TRBD1 (6 bases). V lost 2 bases and J lost 8, with 19 bases in between. Germline V gives CDR1 SGDLS, CDR2 YYNGEE. The CDR3 runs 15 residues. The CDR3 region is CASSVRPGHLGEAFF. The CDR3 coding sequence is TGTGCCAGCAGCGTCCGGCCGGGACATCTGGGAGAAGCTTTCTTT.

The gene calls are TRBV29-1 and TRBJ2-2; tentative D call: TRBD2 (5 bases). CDR1 and CDR2 from the germline V gene are SQVTM and ANQGSEA. Trimming shortened V by 7 bases and J by 5 bases, and 17 bases separated the two germline ends. CDR3 size: 14 residues. The CDR3 loop reads CSAQDRGKTGELFF. The CDR3 DNA reads TGCAGCGCCCAAGATCGGGGAAAGACCGGGGAGCTGTTTTTT.

The chain couples TRBV5-1 to TRBJ1-1; the D is unclear. Trimming removed 4 bases at V and 1 base at J, with 11 bases between. The CDR3 runs to 14 residues. Germline assignment: CDR1 SGHRS and CDR2 YFSETQ. The CDR3 loop reads CASSGTGSNTEAFF. In DNA form, the CDR3 reads TGCGCCAGCAGCGGAACCGGGTCGAACACTGAAGCTTTCTTT.

The chain links TRBV28 to TRBJ1-5, with D possibly matching TRBD1 (6 bases). The V gene's germline CDR1 is MDHEN and CDR2 SYDVKM. This CDR3 contains 17 residues. Trimming removed 2 bases at V and 0 bases at J, with 14 bases between. The CDR3 coding sequence is TGTGCCAGCAGTTTAGCCGGACAGTTAGATAGCAATCAGCCCCAGCATTTT. Residues: CASSLAGQLDSNQPQHF.

The gene calls are TRBV11-1 and TRBJ1-1; no clear D gene. This CDR3 has 13 amino acids. Germline assignment: CDR1 SGHAT and CDR2 FQDESV (reference sequence). Trimming stripped 5 bases from V and 4 bases from J, with 11 bases between. The CDR3 region is CASSRIEGTEAFF. In DNA, the CDR3 is TGTGCCAGCAGCCGAATCGAGGGCACTGAAGCTTTCTTT.

V and J are TRBV30 and TRBJ1-6; a weak D match, TRBD1 (5 bases). Germline V gives CDR1 GTSNPN, CDR2 SVGIG (reference sequence). This CDR3 is built from 10 residues. The ends were cut back, 7 bases at V and 10 bases at J, with 8 bases in the middle. CDR3: CALWGSPLHF. As DNA, the CDR3 is TGTGCCTTATGGGGGTCACCCCTCCACTTT.